The 26 T cell receptor beta chains reported below all come from one sample, sequenced in a study of neurological immune-mediated disorders. MiXCR was run by TCRdb on the 5' RACE reads, yielding one entry per CDR3 protein. The data contain about 60,000 distinct CDR3 sequences, roughly 3.5% of them singletons. The sample consisted of PBMCs. The origin of the receptors is a man aged 30 to 45 with multiple sclerosis.

This clonotype was seen many times. The chain couples TRBV7-7 to TRBJ2-2; 11 positions agree with TRBD1. CDR3 length equals 15 residues. Germline V lookup: CDR1 SSHAT, CDR2 FNYEAQ (reference sequence). The V segment lost 10 bases and the J segment 3 bases; nucleotides outside the gene matches: 7. The CDR3 region has the DNA TGTGCCACCCCGGGGGACAGGGGGGACACCGGGGAGCTGTTTTTT. Its protein product is CATPGDRGDTGELFF. The variable domain in full, with the rest retrieved from reference TRBV7-7 and TRBJ2-2, is GAGVSQSPRYKVTKRGQDVTLRCDPISSHATLYWYQQALGQGPEFLTYFNYEAQPDKSGLPSDRFSAERPEGSISTLTIQRTEQRDSAMYRCATPGDRGDTGELFFGEGSRLTVL.

The table lists this clonotype with many counts. The chain combines TRBV5-6 with TRBJ2-7; TRBD1 agrees at 10 bases. The germline V gene encodes CDR1 SGHDT and CDR2 YYEEEE. The CDR3 has 14 residues. The V gene end was trimmed by 4 bases and the J gene end by 9 bases; junction bases not matched to a gene: 10. CDR3 amino acids: CASSPGTGVFRQYF. The CDR3 region has the DNA TGTGCCAGCAGCCCGGGGACAGGGGTCTTCAGGCAGTACTTC.

This clonotype was found a few times. The chain employs TRBV3-1 and TRBJ2-7; D is unresolved. The V end lost 2 bases, the J end lost 4 bases, and 6 bases lay between the germline ends. Per the germline V gene, CDR1 is LGHDT and CDR2 is YNNKEL (reference sequence). The CDR3 is 12 residues long. In nucleotides, the CDR3 is TGTGCCAGCAGCCAAAGGGAATACGAGCAGTACTTC. This codes for CASSQREYEQYF.

The table lists this clonotype with a few counts. The chain is built from TRBV7-2 and TRBJ2-2; weak D call: TRBD2 (5 bases). The CDR3 consists of 16 residues. With 1 base removed from V and 2 bases from J, the gap between germline ends came to 11 bases. Germline V gene lookup returns CDR1 SGHTA and CDR2 FQGNSA. In nucleotides, the CDR3 is TGTGCCAGCAGCTTAGTAGCTAGCTCAAACACCGGGGAGCTGTTTTTT. This translates into CASSLVASSNTGELFF. The full variable domain, its missing parts supplied by reference TRBV7-2 and TRBJ2-2, is GAGVSQSPSNKVTEKGKDVELRCDPISGHTALYWYRQSLGQGLEFLIYFQGNSAPDKSGLPSDRFSAERTGGSVSTLTIQRTQQEDSAVYLCASSLVASSNTGELFFGEGSRLTVL.

This clonotype has only a few counts. The chain employs TRBV28 and TRBJ1-1; tentative D call: TRBD1 (6 bases). Germline V CDR1 and CDR2: MDHEN, SYDVKM. The CDR3 is 19 residues long. V lost 3 bases and J 0 bases, leaving 23 bases between the germline ends. The CDR3 region has the DNA TGTGCCAGCAGTTTCACAATGGGGAACAGGGACTTATTGAACACTGAAGCTTTCTTT. Its translation is CASSFTMGNRDLLNTEAFF.

In its sample, this clonotype was seen many times. The V and J genes are TRBV5-1 and TRBJ1-1, with D possibly TRBD1 on 6 matching bases. The V end lost 5 bases, the J end lost 4 bases, and 12 bases lay between the germline ends. CDR1 is SGHRS, CDR2 YFSETQ, per germline. CDR3 size: 13 residues. CDR3 protein: CASSEGGRTEAFF. The DNA of the CDR3 is TGCGCCAGCAGTGAGGGGGGCCGCACTGAAGCTTTCTTT.

This clonotype was seen ten or more times. The chain employs TRBV7-9 and TRBJ2-3; D unresolved. CDR3 length: 14 residues. Trimming shortened V by 3 bases and J by 0 bases, and 7 bases separated the two germline ends. Germline CDR1 is SEHNR and CDR2 is FQNEAQ (reference sequence). The CDR3 sequence: CASSFDSSTDTQYF. CDR3 nucleotide sequence: TGTGCCAGCAGCTTTGACTCGAGCACAGATACGCAGTATTTT. Together with reference TRBV7-9 and TRBJ2-3, the CDR3 gives the full variable domain: DTGVSQNPRHKITKRGQNVTFRCDPISEHNRLYWYRQTLGQGPEFLTYFQNEAQLEKSRLLSDRFSAERPKGSFSTLEIQRTEQGDSAMYLCASSFDSSTDTQYFGPGTRLTVL.

This clonotype was seen at least ten times. This CDR3 reads CASSSASRRTDTQYF. The CDR3 DNA follows: TGTGCCAGCAGCTCCGCCTCAAGGCGCACAGATACGCAGTATTTT. The chain joins TRBV7-2 to TRBJ2-3; D is ambiguous. V was trimmed by 4 bases and J by 1 base, leaving 12 bases between them. This CDR3 contains 15 residues. Per the germline V gene, CDR1 is SGHTA and CDR2 is FQGNSA.

At least ten counts were recorded for this clonotype. This chain uses TRBV20-1 with TRBJ1-2; possibly TRBD1 for D (6 bases). CDR1 DFQATT and CDR2 SNEGSKA come from the germline V gene (reference sequence). The ends were cut back, 6 bases at V and 3 bases at J, with 14 bases in the middle. The CDR3 runs to 13 residues. CDR3 sequence reads: CSAKGPGDYGYTF. The CDR3 DNA is TGCAGTGCCAAAGGCCCAGGGGACTATGGCTACACCTTC.

In this sample, this clonotype turned up many times. The V call is TRBV20-1, the J call TRBJ2-5; TRBD1 might be the D (6 bases). V lost 3 bases to trimming and J lost 2 bases, with 13 bases between them. Germline lookup yields CDR1 DFQATT and CDR2 SNEGSKA (reference sequence). The length of the CDR3 is 14 residues. Here the CDR3 DNA reads TGCAGTGCTAGGTTTTTGGGGACACAAGAGACCCAGTACTTC. Its protein product is CSARFLGTQETQYF.

The sample holds many counts of this clonotype. V usage is TRBV12-3 or TRBV12-4 and J usage is TRBJ1-2, with 7 bases lining up with TRBD1. The trim removed 6 bases at V and 3 bases at J, leaving 4 bases unmatched. The CDR3 is made up of 13 amino acids. The CDR3 protein is CASRLGTDYGYTF. The CDR3 DNA reads as TGTGCCAGCAGACTTGGGACAGACTATGGCTACACCTTC.

This clonotype was found many times. One end of the junction does not line up with germline, which may come from a read error. The CDR3 spells CASSSGVDQPQNF. The CDR3 DNA reads TGCGCCAGCAGCTCGGGGGTAGATCAGCCCCAGAATTTT. The J gene is TRBJ1-5, the V gene TRBV5-1; TRBD1 is a possible D gene (5 bases). Germline V gives CDR1 SGHRS, CDR2 YFSETQ. The CDR3 covers 13 residues.

This clonotype was observed many times. This chain links TRBV7-9 with TRBJ2-1; TRBD2 matches 7 bases. This CDR3 is 15 amino acids long. V gave up 5 bases and J gave up 5 bases; unmatched junction bases: 9. Looked up from germline, CDR1 is SEHNR and CDR2 is FQNEAQ (reference sequence). The chain's CDR3 is CASSAKRDVDNEQFF. In DNA form, the CDR3 reads TGTGCCAGCAGCGCAAAGCGGGATGTAGACAATGAGCAGTTCTTC.

This clonotype was picked up many times. The chain has TRBV7-8 and TRBJ2-7, with D unclear. Between the trimmed V and J ends, which lost 1 base and 1 base, there was a span of 8 bases. The CDR3 contains 14 residues. Germline CDR1 SGHVS, CDR2 FQNEAQ. CDR3 in amino acids: CASSLGSRSYEQYF. CDR3 bases: TGTGCCAGCAGCTTAGGGTCGCGGTCCTACGAGCAGTACTTC.

In this sample, this clonotype turned up many times. CDR3 nucleotide sequence: TGTGCCAGCAGGGTTAGCGGGAGTTATGATACGCAGTATTTT. It is translated as CASRVSGSYDTQYF. The rearrangement links TRBV2 to TRBJ2-3; 9 positions match TRBD2. V gave up 6 bases and J gave up 6 bases; unmatched junction bases: 7. Germline lookup yields CDR1 SNHLY and CDR2 FYNNEI. CDR3 length: 14 amino acids. The full variable domain, its missing parts supplied by reference TRBV2 and TRBJ2-3, is EPEVTQTPSHQVTQMGQEVILRCVPISNHLYFYWYRQILGQKVEFLVSFYNNEISEKSEIFDDQFSVERPDGSNFTLKIRSTKLEDSAMYFCASRVSGSYDTQYFGPGTRLTVL.

The chain carries TRBV5-1 and TRBJ2-1; 10 positions match TRBD2. The ends lost 8 bases at V and 1 base at J; junction bases unmatched: 3. This CDR3 spans 14 amino acids. CDR1 and CDR2 (germline): SGHRS, YFSETQ. CDR3 sequence reads: CASSGGRSYNEQFF. DNA for the CDR3: TGCGCCAGTAGCGGGGGGAGATCCTACAATGAGCAGTTCTTC.

This clonotype was detected only a few times. V gene TRBV5-1 combines with J gene TRBJ2-7; D ambiguous. CDR3 length: 11 amino acids. V lost 4 bases and J lost 0, with 2 bases in between. Germline V gene data show CDR1 as SGHRS and CDR2 as YFSETQ. CDR3 amino acids: CASSASYEQYF. The CDR3 DNA reads as TGCGCCAGCAGCGCCTCCTACGAGCAGTACTTC.

This clonotype appeared many times. DNA for the CDR3: TGTGCCAGCAAGGACAGGGACAGGGCCATAAACGAGCAGTACTTC. Protein sequence: CASKDRDRAINEQYF. V and J are TRBV2 and TRBJ2-7; 9 bases are shared with TRBD1. In germline, CDR1 is SNHLY, CDR2 FYNNEI. Germline trimming cut 7 bases from V and 5 bases from J; bases unmatched to any gene: 12. This CDR3 has 15 residues.

The chain has TRBV2 and TRBJ1-1; TRBD1 is a possible D gene (6 bases). CDR3 length equals 13 residues. Germline-derived CDR1 and CDR2 are SNHLY and FYNNEI. V was trimmed by 7 bases and J by 2 bases, leaving 11 bases between them. The DNA of the CDR3 is TGTGCCAGCACCGGCAGGGGCAACACTGAAGCTTTCTTT. Translating it yields CASTGRGNTEAFF.

This clonotype was counted many times. The rearrangement joins TRBV5-1 to TRBJ2-7; D call uncertain. Deletions cut 2 bases from V and 6 bases from J, with 6 bases between. Germline V gene data show CDR1 as SGHRS and CDR2 as YFSETQ. This CDR3 spans 11 amino acids. The CDR3 DNA reads as TGCGCCAGCAGCTTTAGCAGCGAGCAGTACTTC. Its protein product is CASSFSSEQYF.

This clonotype was found a few times. The chain joins TRBV20-1 to TRBJ2-1; TRBD1 might be the D (7 bases). The CDR3 contains 15 residues. V gave up 2 bases and J gave up 7 bases, with 18 bases separating them. The germline gives CDR1 DFQATT, CDR2 SNEGSKA (reference sequence). The CDR3: CSARTDRMGRNEQFF. CDR3 sequence (DNA): TGCAGTGCTAGAACGGACAGGATGGGGAGGAATGAGCAGTTCTTC.

This clonotype was observed many times. This chain uses TRBV15 with TRBJ2-3; 13 bases map to TRBD2. The CDR3 contains 15 residues. Trimming took 3 bases from V and 4 from J; bases not matched to a gene: 1. From germline, CDR1 is LNHNV and CDR2 YYDKDF (reference sequence). The CDR3 loop reads CATSSTSGGADTQYF. In DNA, the CDR3 is TGTGCCACCAGCAGTACTAGCGGGGGGGCAGATACGCAGTATTTT. Drawing the rest from reference TRBV15 and TRBJ2-3, the complete variable domain is DAMVIQNPRYQVTQFGKPVTLSCSQTLNHNVMYWYQQKSSQAPKLLFHYYDKDFNNEADTPDNFQSRRPNTSFCFLDIRSPGLGDTAMYLCATSSTSGGADTQYFGPGTRLTVL.

With respect to this clonotype: This clone may be a read error of a much larger clone one base away. V is TRBV2 and J is TRBJ2-1; 11 bases match TRBD1. The CDR3 spans 16 residues. Germline V CDR1 and CDR2: SNHLY, FYNNEI. The CDR3 DNA is TGTACCAGCAGTGACCCGGGACAGGGGGCCTACAATGAGCAGTTCTTC. It is translated as CTSSDPGQGAYNEQFF. Complete variable domain (other parts from reference TRBV2 and TRBJ2-1): EPEVTQTPSHQVTQMGQEVILRCVPISNHLYFYWYRQILGQKVEFLVSFYNNEISEKSEIFDDQFSVERPDGSNFTLKIRSTKLEDSAMYFCTSSDPGQGAYNEQFFGPGTRLTVL.

This clonotype was found many times. The chain carries TRBV5-1 and TRBJ1-2; D unresolved. There are 13 residues in the CDR3. Germline V gene data show CDR1 as SGHRS and CDR2 as YFSETQ. The V and J ends lost 0 bases and 1 base respectively, with 4 bases between them. Here the CDR3 reads CASSLADNYGYTF. Written as DNA, the CDR3 is TGCGCCAGCAGCTTGGCTGATAACTATGGCTACACCTTC.

The V gene is TRBV15, the J gene TRBJ1-6, with D hard to call. Germline loops: CDR1 LNHNV, CDR2 YYDKDF (reference sequence). This CDR3 comprises 17 residues. Trimming left V 2 bases short and J 4 bases short, with 15 bases between. The CDR3 DNA reads TGTGCCACCAGCAGACCCCAGCCGGGTTTATATAATTCACCCCTCCACTTT. Its protein is CATSRPQPGLYNSPLHF.

Many counts were recorded for this clonotype. This rearrangement joins TRBV5-1 to TRBJ2-7, with 7 bases identical to TRBD2. There are 15 residues in the CDR3. Germline CDR1 SGHRS, CDR2 YFSETQ. V shed 0 bases and J 0 bases; nucleotides not matched to a gene: 3. The CDR3 reads CASSLDGRSSYEQYF. The CDR3 DNA reads as TGCGCCAGCAGCTTGGACGGGAGGAGCTCCTACGAGCAGTACTTC.